Shown below are 14 T cell receptor beta chains from a single sample sequenced in a study of spatial heterogeneity in lung cancer (dated by TCRdb to about 2019). Receptor amplification or capture employed 5' RACE. Reads for this sample came from a NextSeq 500. TCRdb passed the public sequencing reads through fastp at Q25 and MiXCR, retaining productive beta sequences. Each CDR3 protein appears once, grouped with its most common genes and DNA. The sample profile shows some 85,000 distinct CDR3 sequences; more than 15% of them were found once. The top ten hold roughly 6.2% of the sample. The time point label corresponds to: sample taken at primary tumor resection. For TCR sequencing, whole RNA was extracted from tumor and nontumor lung tissue, or from cryopreserved PBMC samples, and no cell sorting was done. The sample was PBMCs, taken at surgery. These receptors all stem from a male donor with early-stage non-small cell lung cancer.

In this sample, this clonotype turned up a few times. This chain links TRBV5-6 with TRBJ1-1; D unclear. Germline V CDR1 and CDR2: SGHDT, YYEEEE. CDR3 length: 14 amino acids. The ends were cut back, 4 bases at V and 0 bases at J, with 10 bases in the middle. CDR3 amino acids: CASSPLSLNTEAFF. The CDR3 DNA is TGTGCCAGCAGCCCCTTGTCGCTGAACACTGAAGCTTTCTTT.

The J gene is TRBJ2-7, the V gene TRBV18, with 10 bases aligning to TRBD2. The CDR3 contains 16 residues. The trim removed 6 bases at V and 1 base at J, leaving 9 bases unmatched. Germline-derived CDR1 and CDR2 are KGHSH and LQKENI. The CDR3 region has the DNA TGTGCCAGCTCCCCCCGGGCACTAGCGGGGTCCTACGAGCAGTACTTC. Its translation is CASSPRALAGSYEQYF.

J is TRBJ2-1 and V is TRBV20-1; 10 bases line up with TRBD2. Germline CDR1 DFQATT, CDR2 SNEGSKA (reference sequence). The CDR3 runs to 15 residues. Trimming at V came to 3 bases and at J to 4 bases, leaving 6 bases not matched to a gene. CDR3 amino acids: CSASPPSGSYNEQFF. CDR3 bases: TGCAGTGCTAGCCCCCCTAGCGGGAGTTACAATGAGCAGTTCTTC.

This clonotype was detected a few times. CDR3: CASSSGGNEQYF. The CDR3 DNA is TGTGCCAGCAGTAGCGGGGGCAACGAGCAGTACTTC. The V and J genes are TRBV2 and TRBJ2-7, with 8 bases fitting TRBD2. Germline loops: CDR1 SNHLY, CDR2 FYNNEI. The CDR3 has 12 amino acids. Trimming cost V 5 bases and J 5 bases; bases outside gene matches: 2. Variable domain in full (rest from reference TRBV2 and TRBJ2-7): EPEVTQTPSHQVTQMGQEVILRCVPISNHLYFYWYRQILGQKVEFLVSFYNNEISEKSEIFDDQFSVERPDGSNFTLKIRSTKLEDSAMYFCASSSGGNEQYFGPGTRLTVT.

This clonotype was seen a handful of times. The chain links TRBV18 to TRBJ2-3; 7 nucleotides match TRBD2. This CDR3 has 16 residues. Germline V gene lookup returns CDR1 KGHSH and CDR2 LQKENI. V shed 5 bases and J 3 bases; nucleotides not matched to a gene: 11. CDR3 nucleotides: TGTGCCAGCTCATCATTTTCACGCGGGAGAACAGATACGCAGTATTTT. Translation gives CASSSFSRGRTDTQYF.

This clonotype came up a few times. The chain couples TRBV6-6 to TRBJ2-5; 8 bases match TRBD2. The CDR3 totals 16 residues. Germline V gene lookup returns CDR1 MNHNY and CDR2 SVGAGI (reference sequence). With V trimmed by 3 bases and J by 2 bases, 8 bases remained unmatched. CDR3 bases: TGTGCCAGCAGTTATACCGGGGGGGTCTCGCAAGAGACCCAGTACTTC. Protein sequence: CASSYTGGVSQETQYF.

This clonotype turned up a few times. This rearrangement joins TRBV30 to TRBJ2-4; D possibly corresponds to TRBD1 (6 bases). The V gene lost 2 bases and the J gene lost 13 bases, with 15 bases spanning the gap. The CDR3 contains 12 residues. Germline values: CDR1 GTSNPN, CDR2 SVGIG (reference sequence). The CDR3 region has the DNA TGTGCCTGGAGTCCAGGGGATATGGGACAGTACTTC. Translated: CAWSPGDMGQYF.

The chain carries TRBV2 and TRBJ2-3; TRBD1 agrees at 9 bases. Germline CDR1 and CDR2: SNHLY and FYNNEI. This CDR3 spans 14 amino acids. V shed 8 bases, J shed 1 base, and the junction held 4 bases outside the gene matches. CDR3 residues: CASGRDRGTDTQYF. The CDR3, as DNA: TGTGCCAGCGGCCGGGACAGGGGCACAGATACGCAGTATTTT. Full variable domain (outside the CDR3, taken from reference TRBV2 and TRBJ2-3): EPEVTQTPSHQVTQMGQEVILRCVPISNHLYFYWYRQILGQKVEFLVSFYNNEISEKSEIFDDQFSVERPDGSNFTLKIRSTKLEDSAMYFCASGRDRGTDTQYFGPGTRLTVL.

The rearrangement links TRBV9 to TRBJ2-1; D possibly corresponds to TRBD2 (6 bases). Germline CDR1 is SGDLS and CDR2 is YYNGEE. Trimming left V 1 base short and J 0 bases short, with 14 bases between. This CDR3 contains 17 residues. CDR3: CASSVYVGGNSYNEQFF. CDR3 nucleotide sequence: TGTGCCAGCAGCGTATACGTTGGGGGGAACTCCTACAATGAGCAGTTCTTC.

This clonotype appeared a few times. V gene TRBV14 combines with J gene TRBJ2-4; weak D call: TRBD1 (6 bases). Per germline, CDR1 SGHDN and CDR2 FVKESK. The CDR3 totals 13 residues. V was trimmed by 3 bases and J by 5 bases, leaving 8 bases between them. The CDR3 region is CASSHEGENIQYF. For the CDR3, the DNA is TGTGCCAGCAGCCATGAGGGGGAAAACATTCAGTACTTC.

There are a few counts of this clonotype. The chain is built from TRBV5-1 and TRBJ1-1; no reliable D call. Germline V gives CDR1 SGHRS, CDR2 YFSETQ. The CDR3 is made up of 15 amino acids. Trimming removed 0 bases from V and 8 bases from J, with 17 bases in between. In DNA, the CDR3 is TGCGCCAGCAGCTTGGAGGCGGGGATGCCCGGGGAAGCTTTCTTT. It is translated as CASSLEAGMPGEAFF.

The rearrangement links TRBV5-4 to TRBJ1-3; D perhaps matches TRBD1 (5 bases). The CDR3 length is 14 residues. V was cut by 5 bases and J by 6 bases, with 15 bases left in between. Germline CDR1 SGHNT, CDR2 YYREEE (reference sequence). The CDR3 coding sequence is TGTGCCAGCAGTCTGATCGGACAATCAAACACCATATATTTT. Its protein is CASSLIGQSNTIYF. The full variable domain, with the rest looked up from reference TRBV5-4 and TRBJ1-3, is ETGVTQSPTHLIKTRGQQVTLRCSSQSGHNTVSWYQQALGQGPQFIFQYYREEENGRGNFPPRFSGLQFPNYSSELNVNALELDDSALYLCASSLIGQSNTIYFGEGSWLTVV.

This clonotype was detected many times. CDR3 amino acids: CASSDHTDTQYF. DNA of the CDR3: TGTGCCAGCAGTGATCACACAGATACGCAGTATTTT. The chain employs TRBV25-1 and TRBJ2-3; D is undetermined. The V end was cut by 3 bases, the J end by 2 bases, with 3 bases between. The V gene's germline CDR1 is MGHDK and CDR2 SYGVNS. CDR3 size: 12 residues.

The J gene is TRBJ1-1, the V gene TRBV27, with D perhaps TRBD1 (5 bases). Germline assignment: CDR1 MNHEY and CDR2 SMNVEV (reference sequence). CDR3 length: 14 amino acids. Deletions cut 6 bases from V and 1 base from J, with 12 bases between. CDR3 nucleotides: TGTGCCAGCAGATACGGGACGGGGAACACTGAAGCTTTCTTT. This sequence encodes CASRYGTGNTEAFF.